This entry features one TCR beta chain sequence. This table comes from immunoSEQ multiplex PCR, and its TCRdb copy is limited to in-frame clones, with some not included. The sample has roughly 160,000 clones; 88% are singletons. Germline CDR1 LNHDA, CDR2 SQIVND (reference sequence). V trimming: 4 bases; J trimming: 6 bases; junction bases outside the gene matches: 5. This CDR3 is 15 amino acids long. This entry comes from a study of blood T cell repertoires in COVID-19. This TCR came from a man in his forties or fifties who had recovered from COVID-19. The sequencing input was peripheral blood. This sequence joins TRBV19 and TRBJ2-1; TRBD2 matches at 11 bases. The CDR3 loop reads CASSKVGTSGNEQFF. The CDR3 coding sequence is TGTGCCAGTAGTAAGGTGGGGACTAGCGGCAATGAGCAGTTCTTC.